This note documents a single T cell receptor (beta chain) sequence. Specified time point: blood 4 weeks post-SBRT, at nephrectomy. Treatment: 15 Gy SBRT to primary tumor, nephrectomy 4 weeks later. TCRdb's table, derived via immunoSEQ multiplex PCR, lists solely in-frame clones and lacks some. The data show 25,000 to 40,000 clones, over 75% seen once. This entry belongs to a study of radiation and T cells in renal cell carcinoma. Here the sequenced sample was blood, taken from a patient whose treatment included radiotherapy and nephrectomy. This sequence originates from a man aged 55 to 70 with renal cell carcinoma.

As DNA, the CDR3 is TGTGCCAGCAGTGATGATGGGGATGGGTACGAGCAGTACTTC. This codes for CASSDDGDGYEQYF. This chain joins TRBV2 and TRBJ2-7; D ambiguous. Deletions cut 3 bases from V and 4 bases from J, with 13 bases between. Germline CDR1 SNHLY, CDR2 FYNNEI. This CDR3 comprises 14 residues.